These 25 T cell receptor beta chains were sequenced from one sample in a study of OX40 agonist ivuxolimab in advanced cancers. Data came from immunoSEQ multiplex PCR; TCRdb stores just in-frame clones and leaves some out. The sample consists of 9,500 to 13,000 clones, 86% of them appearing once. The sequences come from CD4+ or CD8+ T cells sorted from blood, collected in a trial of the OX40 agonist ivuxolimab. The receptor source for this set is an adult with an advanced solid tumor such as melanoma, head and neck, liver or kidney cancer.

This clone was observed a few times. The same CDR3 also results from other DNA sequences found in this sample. CDR3 nucleotide sequence: TGTGCCAGCAGTCCGGGACAAGAGACCCAGTACTTC. Its protein is CASSPGQETQYF. The chain links TRBV28 to TRBJ2-5, with D tentatively TRBD2 (5 bases). V lost 5 bases and J lost 2, with 6 bases in between. Germline V gives CDR1 MDHEN, CDR2 SYDVKM. CDR3 size: 12 residues.

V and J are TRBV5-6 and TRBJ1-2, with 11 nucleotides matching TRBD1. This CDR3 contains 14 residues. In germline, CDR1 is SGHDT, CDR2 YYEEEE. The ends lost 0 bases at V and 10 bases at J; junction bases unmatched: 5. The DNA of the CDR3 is TGTGCCAGCAGCTTGGTTTGGGGACAGGGGGACTACACCTTC. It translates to CASSLVWGQGDYTF.

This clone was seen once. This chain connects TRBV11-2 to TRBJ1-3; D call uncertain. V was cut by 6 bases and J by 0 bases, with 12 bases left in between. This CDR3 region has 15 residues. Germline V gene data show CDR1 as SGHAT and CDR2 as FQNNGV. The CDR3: CASSPDRGSGNTIYF. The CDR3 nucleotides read TGTGCCAGCAGTCCCGATCGGGGCTCTGGAAACACCATATATTTT.

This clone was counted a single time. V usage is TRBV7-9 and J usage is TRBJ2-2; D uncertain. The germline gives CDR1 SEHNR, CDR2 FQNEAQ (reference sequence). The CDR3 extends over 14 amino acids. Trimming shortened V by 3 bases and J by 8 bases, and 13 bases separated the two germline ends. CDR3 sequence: CASSFPDGVGELFF. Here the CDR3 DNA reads TGTGCCAGCAGCTTCCCCGATGGGGTGGGGGAGCTGTTTTTT. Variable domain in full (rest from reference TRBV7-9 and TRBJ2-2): DTGVSQNPRHKITKRGQNVTFRCDPISEHNRLYWYRQTLGQGPEFLTYFQNEAQLEKSRLLSDRFSAERPKGSFSTLEIQRTEQGDSAMYLCASSFPDGVGELFFGEGSRLTVL.

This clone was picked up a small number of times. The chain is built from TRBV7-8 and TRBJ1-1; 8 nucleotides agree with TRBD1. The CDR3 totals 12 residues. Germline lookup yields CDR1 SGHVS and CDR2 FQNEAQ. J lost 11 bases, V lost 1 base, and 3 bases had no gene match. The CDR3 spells CASSLEDRAAFF. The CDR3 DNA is TGTGCCAGCAGCTTAGAGGACAGGGCGGCTTTCTTT. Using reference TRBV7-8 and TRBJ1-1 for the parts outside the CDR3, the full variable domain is GAGVSQSPRYKVAKRGQDVALRCDPISGHVSLFWYQQALGQGPEFLTYFQNEAQLDKSGLPSDRFFAERPEGSVSTLKIQRTQQEDSAVYLCASSLEDRAAFFGQGTRLTVV.

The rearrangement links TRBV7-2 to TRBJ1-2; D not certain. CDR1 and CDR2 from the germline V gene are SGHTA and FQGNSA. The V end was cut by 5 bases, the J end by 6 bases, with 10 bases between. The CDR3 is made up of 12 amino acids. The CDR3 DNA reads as TGTGCCAGCAGCCGCTTGAGCCATGGCTACACCTTC. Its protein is CASSRLSHGYTF.

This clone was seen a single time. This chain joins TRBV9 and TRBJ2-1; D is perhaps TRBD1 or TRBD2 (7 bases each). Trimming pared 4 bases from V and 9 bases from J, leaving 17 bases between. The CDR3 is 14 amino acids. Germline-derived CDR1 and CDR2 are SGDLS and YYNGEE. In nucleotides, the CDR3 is TGTGCCAGCAGCTCAGGGGGGGGCCCGGGTGAGCAGTTCTTC. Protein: CASSSGGGPGEQFF.

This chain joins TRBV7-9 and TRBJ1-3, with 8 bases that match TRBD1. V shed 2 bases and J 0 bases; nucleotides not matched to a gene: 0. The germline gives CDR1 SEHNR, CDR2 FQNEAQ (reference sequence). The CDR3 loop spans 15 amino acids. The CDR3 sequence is CASSLTGGSGNTIYF. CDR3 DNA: TGTGCCAGCAGCTTAACAGGGGGCTCTGGAAACACCATATATTTT.

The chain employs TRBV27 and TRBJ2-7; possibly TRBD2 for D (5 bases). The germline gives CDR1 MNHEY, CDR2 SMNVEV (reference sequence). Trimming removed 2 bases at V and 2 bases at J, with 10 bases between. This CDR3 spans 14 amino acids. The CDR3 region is CASSLRAATYEQYF. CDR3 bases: TGTGCCAGCAGTTTACGAGCGGCTACCTACGAGCAGTACTTC.

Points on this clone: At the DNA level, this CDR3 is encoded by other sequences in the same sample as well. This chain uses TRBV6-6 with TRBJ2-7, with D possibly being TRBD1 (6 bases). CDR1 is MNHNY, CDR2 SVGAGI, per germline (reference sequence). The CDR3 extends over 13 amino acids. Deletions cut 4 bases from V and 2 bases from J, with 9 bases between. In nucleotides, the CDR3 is TGTGCCAGCAGTTTACAGGGCGCCTACGAGCAGTACTTC. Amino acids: CASSLQGAYEQYF.

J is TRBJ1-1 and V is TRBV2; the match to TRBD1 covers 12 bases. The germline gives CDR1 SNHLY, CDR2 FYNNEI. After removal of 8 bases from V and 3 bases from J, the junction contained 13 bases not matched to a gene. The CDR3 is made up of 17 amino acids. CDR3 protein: CASGGSGTGGRDTEAFF. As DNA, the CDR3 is TGTGCCAGCGGGGGATCCGGGACAGGGGGCCGGGACACTGAAGCTTTCTTT.

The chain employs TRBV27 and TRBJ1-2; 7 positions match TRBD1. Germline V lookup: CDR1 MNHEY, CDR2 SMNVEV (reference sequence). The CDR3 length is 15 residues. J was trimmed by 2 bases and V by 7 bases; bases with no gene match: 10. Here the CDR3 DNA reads TGTGCCAGCACGACAGGGACCGGCTTCAACTATGGCTACACCTTC. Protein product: CASTTGTGFNYGYTF.

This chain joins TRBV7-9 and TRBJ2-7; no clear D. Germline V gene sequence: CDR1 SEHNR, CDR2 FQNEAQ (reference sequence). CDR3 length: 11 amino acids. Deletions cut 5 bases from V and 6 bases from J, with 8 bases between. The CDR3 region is CASSPWPEQYF. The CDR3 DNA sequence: TGTGCCAGCAGCCCCTGGCCCGAGCAGTACTTC.

CDR3 DNA sequence: TGTGCCAGCTCACCATATGACAGACCTTACGAGCAGTACTTC. Translating it yields CASSPYDRPYEQYF. The gene calls are TRBV18 and TRBJ2-7; maybe TRBD1 (5 bases). This CDR3 is built from 14 residues. V was clipped by 2 bases and J by 4 bases, with 12 bases between them. Germline V gene data show CDR1 as KGHSH and CDR2 as LQKENI.

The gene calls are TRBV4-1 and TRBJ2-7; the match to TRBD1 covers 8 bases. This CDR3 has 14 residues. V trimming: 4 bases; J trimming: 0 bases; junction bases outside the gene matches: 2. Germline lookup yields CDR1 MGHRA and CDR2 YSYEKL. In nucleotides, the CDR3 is TGCGCCAGCAGCCTCGGGACAGGCTCCTACGAGCAGTACTTC. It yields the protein CASSLGTGSYEQYF.

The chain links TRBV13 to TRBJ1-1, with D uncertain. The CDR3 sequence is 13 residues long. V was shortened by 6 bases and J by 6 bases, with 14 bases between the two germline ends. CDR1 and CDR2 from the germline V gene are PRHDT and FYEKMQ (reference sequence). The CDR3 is CASRPLRLSEAFF. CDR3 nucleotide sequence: TGTGCCAGCAGACCCCTACGTTTGTCTGAAGCTTTCTTT.

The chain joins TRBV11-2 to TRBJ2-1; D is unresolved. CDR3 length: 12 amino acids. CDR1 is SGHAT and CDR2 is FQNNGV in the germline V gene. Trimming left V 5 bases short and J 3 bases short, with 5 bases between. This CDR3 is CASSTNYNEQFF. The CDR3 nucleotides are TGTGCCAGCAGCACCAACTACAATGAGCAGTTCTTC. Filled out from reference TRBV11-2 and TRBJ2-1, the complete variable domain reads EAGVAQSPRYKIIEKRQSVAFWCNPISGHATLYWYQQILGQGPKLLIQFQNNGVVDDSQLPKDRFSAERLKGVDSTLKIQPAKLEDSAVYLCASSTNYNEQFFGPGTRLTVL.

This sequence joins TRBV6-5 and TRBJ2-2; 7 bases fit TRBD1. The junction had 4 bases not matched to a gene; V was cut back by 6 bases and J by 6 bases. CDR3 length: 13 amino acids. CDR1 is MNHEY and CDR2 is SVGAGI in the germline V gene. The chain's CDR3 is CASSPQGAGELFF. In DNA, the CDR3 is TGTGCCAGCAGCCCGCAGGGGGCCGGGGAGCTGTTTTTT.

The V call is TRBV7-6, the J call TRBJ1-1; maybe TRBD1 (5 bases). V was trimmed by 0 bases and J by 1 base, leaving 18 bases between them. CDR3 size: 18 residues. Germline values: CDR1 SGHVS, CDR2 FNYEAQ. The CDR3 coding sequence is TGTGCCAGCAGCTTAGCGGTAGGGCAGGGACCCCGGAACACTGAAGCTTTCTTT. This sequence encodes CASSLAVGQGPRNTEAFF. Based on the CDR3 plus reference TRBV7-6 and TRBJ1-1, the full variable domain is GAGVSQSPRYKVTKRGQDVALRCDPISGHVSLYWYRQALGQGPEFLTYFNYEAQQDKSGLPNDRFSAERPEGSISTLTIQRTEQRDSAMYRCASSLAVGQGPRNTEAFFGQGTRLTVV.

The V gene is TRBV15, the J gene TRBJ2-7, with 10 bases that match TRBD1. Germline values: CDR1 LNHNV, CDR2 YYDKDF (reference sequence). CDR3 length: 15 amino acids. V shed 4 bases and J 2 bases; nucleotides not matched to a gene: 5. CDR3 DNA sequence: TGTGCCACCAGCAAGGACAGGGGGATCGCCTACGAGCAGTACTTC. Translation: CATSKDRGIAYEQYF.

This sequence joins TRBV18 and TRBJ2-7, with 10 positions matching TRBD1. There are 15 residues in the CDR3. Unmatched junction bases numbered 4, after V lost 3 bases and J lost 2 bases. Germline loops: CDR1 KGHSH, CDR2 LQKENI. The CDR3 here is CASSPEGTGAYEQYF. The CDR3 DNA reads TGTGCCAGCTCACCCGAGGGGACAGGGGCCTACGAGCAGTACTTC.

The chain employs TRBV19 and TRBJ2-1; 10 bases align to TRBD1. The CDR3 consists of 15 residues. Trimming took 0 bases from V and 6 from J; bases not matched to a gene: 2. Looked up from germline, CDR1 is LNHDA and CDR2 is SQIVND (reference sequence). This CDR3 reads CASSIEGQGGNEQFF. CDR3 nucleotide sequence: TGTGCCAGTAGTATAGAAGGACAGGGGGGCAATGAGCAGTTCTTC. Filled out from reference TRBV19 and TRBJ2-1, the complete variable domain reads DGGITQSPKYLFRKEGQNVTLSCEQNLNHDAMYWYRQDPGQGLRLIYYSQIVNDFQKGDIAEGYSVSREKKESFPLTVTSAQKNPTAFYLCASSIEGQGGNEQFFGPGTRLTVL.

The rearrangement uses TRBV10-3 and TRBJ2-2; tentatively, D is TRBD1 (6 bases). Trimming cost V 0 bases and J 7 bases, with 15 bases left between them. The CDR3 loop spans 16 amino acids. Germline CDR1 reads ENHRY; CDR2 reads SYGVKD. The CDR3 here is CAISESKEQGNGELFF. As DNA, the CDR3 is TGTGCCATCAGTGAGTCCAAAGAACAGGGCAACGGGGAGCTGTTTTTT.

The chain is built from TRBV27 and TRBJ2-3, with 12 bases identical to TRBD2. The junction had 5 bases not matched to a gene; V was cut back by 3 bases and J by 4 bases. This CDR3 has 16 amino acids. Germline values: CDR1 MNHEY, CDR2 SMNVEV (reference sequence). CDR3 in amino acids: CASSLILAGGPDTQYF. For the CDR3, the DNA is TGTGCCAGCAGTTTGATACTAGCGGGGGGCCCAGATACGCAGTATTTT.

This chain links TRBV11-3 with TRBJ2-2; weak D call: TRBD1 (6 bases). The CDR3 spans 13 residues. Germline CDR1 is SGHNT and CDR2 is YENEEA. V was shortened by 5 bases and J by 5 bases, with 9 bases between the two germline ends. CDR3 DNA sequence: TGTGCCAGCAGCGCCGGGACAACCGGGGAGCTGTTTTTT. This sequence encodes CASSAGTTGELFF.